This T cell receptor beta chain derives from a study of T-cell memory formation after mild COVID-19. Study-level background: The TCR clusters were mostly specific to one donor. Study outcomes and limitations: There was no confirmation that second-wave clones peaking on day 37 were SARS-CoV-2 specific. Clones contracting across day 15 to 85 had a balanced CD4/CD8 profile; later expanding clones leaned CD4+.

Only a few counts were recorded for this clonotype. Antigen specificity is unknown. With constant-segment primers, 5'RACE yielded cDNA libraries of TCR alpha and TCR beta that carried sample barcodes and UMIs. From the 5' RACE reads, TCRdb called clonotypes with MiXCR, one entry per CDR3 protein. This sample carries around 310,000 distinct CDR3 sequences, 15% of them seen once, and the ten largest clones take 20% to 25%. Per the germline V gene, CDR1 is ENHRY and CDR2 is SYGVKD. Trimming shortened V by 0 bases and J by 7 bases, and 13 bases separated the two germline ends. This CDR3 contains 15 residues.

The sequencing sample was made of PBMCs or a T cell subset sorted from them (not recorded which). This sequence joins TRBV10-3 and TRBJ2-1; unclear D gene. The TCR was taken from a man aged 18 to 30 who had mild COVID-19 (a few samples of this study predate the infection). Cell type and time point are not known. The CDR3 reads CAISESAAKGNEQFF. The CDR3, as DNA: TGTGCCATCAGTGAGTCGGCAGCGAAGGGTAATGAGCAGTTCTTC.